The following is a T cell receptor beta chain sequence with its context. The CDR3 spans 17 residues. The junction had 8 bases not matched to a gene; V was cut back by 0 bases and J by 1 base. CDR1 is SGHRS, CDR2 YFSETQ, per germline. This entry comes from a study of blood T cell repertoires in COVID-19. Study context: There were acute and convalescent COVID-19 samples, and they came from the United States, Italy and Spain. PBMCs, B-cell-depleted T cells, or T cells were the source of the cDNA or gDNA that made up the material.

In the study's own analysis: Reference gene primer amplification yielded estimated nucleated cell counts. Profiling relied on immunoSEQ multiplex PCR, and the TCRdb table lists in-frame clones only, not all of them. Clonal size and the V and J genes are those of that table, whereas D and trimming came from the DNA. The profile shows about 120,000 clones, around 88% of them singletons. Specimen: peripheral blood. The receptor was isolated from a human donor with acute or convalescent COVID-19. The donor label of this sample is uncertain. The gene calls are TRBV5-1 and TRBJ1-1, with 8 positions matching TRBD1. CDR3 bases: TGCGCCAGCAGCTTGGCGGGAGCAGGGGGCTCGAACACTGAAGCTTTCTTT. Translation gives CASSLAGAGGSNTEAFF.